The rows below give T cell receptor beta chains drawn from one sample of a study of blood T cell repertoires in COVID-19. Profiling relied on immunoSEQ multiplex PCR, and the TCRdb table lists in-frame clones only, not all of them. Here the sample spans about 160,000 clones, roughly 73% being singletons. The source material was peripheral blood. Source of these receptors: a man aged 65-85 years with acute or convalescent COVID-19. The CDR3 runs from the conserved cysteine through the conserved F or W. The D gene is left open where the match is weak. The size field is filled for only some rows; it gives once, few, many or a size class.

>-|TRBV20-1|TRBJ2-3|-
TGCAGTGCGGGGCGGGATACAACGCAGTATTTT
CSAGRDTTQYF
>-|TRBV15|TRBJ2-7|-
TGTGCCACCAGCAGAGAGACAGGACAAACTCAGTACTTC
CATSRETGQTQYF
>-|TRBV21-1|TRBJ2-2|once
TGTGCCAGCAGCAAAGTTATTTCCGGGGGGCGCACCGGGGAGCTGTTTTTT
CASSKVISGGRTGELFF
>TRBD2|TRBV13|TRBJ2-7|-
TGTGCCAGCAGCCCGCGGACTAGCGGGGGTACCTACGAGCAGTACTTC
CASSPRTSGGTYEQYF
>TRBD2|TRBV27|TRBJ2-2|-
TGTGCCAGCAGCAAGGTAGCGGGAGGGAACACCGGGGAGCTGTTTTTT
CASSKVAGGNTGELFF
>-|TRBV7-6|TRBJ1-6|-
TGTGCCAGCAGCTTCAGGGTGGGGTTGTTGGCACCCCTCCACTTT
CASSFRVGLLAPLHF
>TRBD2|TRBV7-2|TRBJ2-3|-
TGTGCCAGCAGCCCCGGACTAGCGGGGGATACGCAGTATTTT
CASSPGLAGDTQYF
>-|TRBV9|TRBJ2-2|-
TGTGCCAGCAGCGTAGATCGGGGAGTCACCGGGGAGCTGTTTTTT
CASSVDRGVTGELFF
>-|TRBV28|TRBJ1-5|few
TGTGCCAGCAGTTCAATAGGACTGAGCAATCAGCCCCAGCATTTT
CASSSIGLSNQPQHF
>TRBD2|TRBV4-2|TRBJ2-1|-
TGTGCCAGCAGCCAAGAATCTGGACTAGCGGGAGAGCAGTTCTTC
CASSQESGLAGEQFF
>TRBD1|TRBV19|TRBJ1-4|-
TGTGCCAAGAAATTAGTGGGGGGACAGGGCTCTTCAAACAGTGAAAAACTGTTTTTT
CAKKLVGGQGSSNSEKLFF
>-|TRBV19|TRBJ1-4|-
TGTGCCAGTAGTATAGATCTCATGGGGGACAACAATGAAAAACTGTTTTTT
CASSIDLMGDNNEKLFF
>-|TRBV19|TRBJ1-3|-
TGTGCCAGTAGTCTCGCCGGGTTCTCTGGAAACACCATATATTTT
CASSLAGFSGNTIYF
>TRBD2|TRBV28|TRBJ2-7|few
TGTGCCAGTGTAAGCGGGAGTATTAGCGAGCAGTACTTC
CASVSGSISEQYF
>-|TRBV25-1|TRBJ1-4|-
TGTGCCAGCAGTCTAGGAGGCCTGCATGGTGAAAAACTGTTTTTT
CASSLGGLHGEKLFF
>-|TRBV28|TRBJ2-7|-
TGTGCCAGCAGTCCAACAGGTGTCTCCTACGAGCAGTACTTC
CASSPTGVSYEQYF
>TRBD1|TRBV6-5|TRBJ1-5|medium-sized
TGTGCCAGCAGTAGACAGGGGGTGAGCAATCAGCCCCAGCATTTT
CASSRQGVSNQPQHF
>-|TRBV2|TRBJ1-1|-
TGTGCCAGCGGGTCAGGGCGCACTGAAGCTTTCTTT
CASGSGRTEAFF
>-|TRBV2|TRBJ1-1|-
TGTGCCAGCAGTACTACCGACACTGAAGCTTTCTTT
CASSTTDTEAFF
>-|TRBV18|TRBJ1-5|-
TGTGCCAGCTCCGCCGGACAGACGAATCAGCCCCAGCATTTT
CASSAGQTNQPQHF
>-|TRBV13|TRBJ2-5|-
TGTGCCAGCAGCTCTACAGGGAGGGAAGGAGAGACCCAGTACTTC
CASSSTGREGETQYF
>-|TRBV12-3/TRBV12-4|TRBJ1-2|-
TGTGCCAGCAGTTTGGAGGGGCATGGCTACACCTTC
CASSLEGHGYTF
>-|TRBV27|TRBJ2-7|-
TGTGCCAGCAGTAAGACTAGGCTGGACGAGCAGTACTTC
CASSKTRLDEQYF
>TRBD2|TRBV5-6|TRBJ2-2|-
TGTGCCAGCAGCTGGACTAGCGAGTACACCGGGGAGCTGTTTTTT
CASSWTSEYTGELFF
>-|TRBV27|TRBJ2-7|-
-
CASSSSTGGWYEQYF
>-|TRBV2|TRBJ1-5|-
TGTGCCAGCAGCGGGACATGGAATCAGCCCCAGCATTTT
CASSGTWNQPQHF
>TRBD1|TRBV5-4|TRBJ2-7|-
TGTGCCAGCAGCTTGGCTGGGACAGGGGGATTCCACGAGCAGTACTTC
CASSLAGTGGFHEQYF
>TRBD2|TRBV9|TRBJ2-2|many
TGTGCCAGCAGCGTTGTAGCGGGAGCGAACACCGGGGAGCTGTTTTTT
CASSVVAGANTGELFF
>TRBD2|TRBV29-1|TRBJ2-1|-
TGCAGCGTTGAACGGGCCGGGGGGGCAGGTGAGCAGTTCTTC
CSVERAGGAGEQFF
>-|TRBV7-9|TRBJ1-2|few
TGTGCCAGCAGCCCAGTCCCGGGGGAGGAGGACTATGGCTACACCTTC
CASSPVPGEEDYGYTF
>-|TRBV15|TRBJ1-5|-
TGTGCCACCAGCCGTAGCCGGTTTCAGCCCCAGCATTTT
CATSRSRFQPQHF
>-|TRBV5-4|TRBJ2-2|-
TGTGCCAGCAGACCGGACAGCCAACCGAACACCGGGGAGCTGTTTTTT
CASRPDSQPNTGELFF
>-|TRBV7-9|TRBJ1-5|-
TGTGCCAGCAGCACCGAGACAGACAATCAGCCCCAGCATTTT
CASSTETDNQPQHF
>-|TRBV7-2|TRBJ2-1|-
TGTGCCAGCAGTTCATTTACAGGAAATGAGCAGTTCTTC
CASSSFTGNEQFF
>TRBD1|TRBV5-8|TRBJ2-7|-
TGTGCCAGCAGCTTGGGCGTAGGACAGGGAAGCGGAGTTAGGTCCTACGAGCAGTACTTC
CASSLGVGQGSGVRSYEQYF
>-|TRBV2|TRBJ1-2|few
TGTGCCAGCAGTGAAGTCCGGGTCGGCCAGGGAGGTGGCTACACCTTC
CASSEVRVGQGGGYTF
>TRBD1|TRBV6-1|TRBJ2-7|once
TGTGCCAGCAGTGAAGAGGGACAGGGCAACCCCTACGAGCAGTACTTC
CASSEEGQGNPYEQYF
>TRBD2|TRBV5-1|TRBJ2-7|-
TGCGCCAGCACCCCATCGCGGGGGGACTACGAGCAGTACTTC
CASTPSRGDYEQYF
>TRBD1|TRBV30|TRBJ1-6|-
TGTGCCTGGAGTGTACAGGGACAGGGAGGATCACCCCTCCACTTT
CAWSVQGQGGSPLHF
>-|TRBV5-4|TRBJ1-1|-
TGTGCCAGCAGCCCAGGGCAGGGGAACACTGAAGCTTTCTTT
CASSPGQGNTEAFF
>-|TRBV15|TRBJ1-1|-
TGTGCCACCAGCAGACCGGCCCAGGGTACTGAAGCTTTCTTT
CATSRPAQGTEAFF
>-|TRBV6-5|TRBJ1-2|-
TGTGCCAGCAGTTACTCGGCGGTTACTAACTATGGCTACACCTTC
CASSYSAVTNYGYTF
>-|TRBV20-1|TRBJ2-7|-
TGCAGTGCAACCCAGAACTACGAGCAGTACTTC
CSATQNYEQYF
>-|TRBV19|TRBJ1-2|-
TGTGCCAGTAGTATTGGGGCAAACCACGGCTACACCTTC
CASSIGANHGYTF
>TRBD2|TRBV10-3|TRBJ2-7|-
TGTGCCATCAGTGGACTAGCGGGGCGAACCTACGAGCAGTACTTC
CAISGLAGRTYEQYF
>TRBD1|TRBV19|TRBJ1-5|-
TGTGCCAGTAGTGCCACAGGGGGACAGCCCCAGCATTTT
CASSATGGQPQHF
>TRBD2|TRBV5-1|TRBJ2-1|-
TGCGCCAGCAGCTTGGCAGCTAGCGGGGAACGTGAGCAGTTCTTC
CASSLAASGEREQFF
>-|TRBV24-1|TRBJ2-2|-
TGTGCCACCAGTGATAGCAGGGCGGCCGGGGAGCTGTTTTTT
CATSDSRAAGELFF
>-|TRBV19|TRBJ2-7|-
TGTGCCAGTAGTGACGGAGGGGCGGCCTACGAGCAGTACTTC
CASSDGGAAYEQYF
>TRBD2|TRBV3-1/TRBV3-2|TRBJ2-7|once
TGTGCCACAGCGCGGGGGGACACCTACGAGCAGTACTTC
CATARGDTYEQYF
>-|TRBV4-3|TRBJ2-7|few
TGCGCCAGCAGCCAAGAGACTAGGGAGACGTACGAGCAGTACTTC
CASSQETRETYEQYF
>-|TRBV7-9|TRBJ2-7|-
TGTGCCAGCAGTCTAGGCGTTCCCTACGAGCAGTACTTC
CASSLGVPYEQYF
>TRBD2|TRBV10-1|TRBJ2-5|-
TGCGCCAGCAGTGAGGGCCTAGCGGAAGAGACCCAGTACTTC
CASSEGLAEETQYF